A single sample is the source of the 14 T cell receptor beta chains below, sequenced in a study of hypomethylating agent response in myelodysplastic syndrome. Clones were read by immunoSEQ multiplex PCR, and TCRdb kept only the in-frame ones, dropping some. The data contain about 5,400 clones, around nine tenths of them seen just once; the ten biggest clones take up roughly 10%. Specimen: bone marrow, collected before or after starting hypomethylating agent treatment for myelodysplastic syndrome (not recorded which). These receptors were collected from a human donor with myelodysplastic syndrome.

Here the CDR3 reads CASSLDHPISGNTGELFF. CDR3 bases: TGTGCCAGCAGCTTAGATCATCCGATTAGCGGGAACACCGGGGAGCTGTTTTTT. The V gene is TRBV11-2, the J gene TRBJ2-2; D is possibly TRBD2 (6 bases). Germline CDR1 SGHAT, CDR2 FQNNGV. Trimming pared 0 bases from V and 1 base from J, leaving 15 bases between. This CDR3 is built from 18 residues.

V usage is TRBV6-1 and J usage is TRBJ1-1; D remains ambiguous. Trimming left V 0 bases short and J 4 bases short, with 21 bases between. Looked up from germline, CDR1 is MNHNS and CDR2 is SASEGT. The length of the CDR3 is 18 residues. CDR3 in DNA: TGTGCCAGCAGTGAAGCGCTGGCAGGAAGCCCTCCGATCACTGAAGCTTTCTTT. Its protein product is CASSEALAGSPPITEAFF.

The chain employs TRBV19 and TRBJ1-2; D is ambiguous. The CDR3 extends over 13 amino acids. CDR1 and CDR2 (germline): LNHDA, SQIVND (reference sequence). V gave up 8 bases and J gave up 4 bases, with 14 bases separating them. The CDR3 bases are TGTGCCAGTGCCGTGCCAGACTTCTATGGCTACACCTTC. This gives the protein CASAVPDFYGYTF.

CDR3 nucleotide sequence: TGTGCCAGCAGTGAAAGGTCACAGGTCGGATCTGTTTTCTTT. Translating gives CASSERSQVGSVFF. The rearrangement links TRBV25-1 to TRBJ1-1; D possibly corresponds to TRBD1 (5 bases). Per germline, CDR1 MGHDK and CDR2 SYGVNS. Trimming shortened V by 2 bases and J by 13 bases, and 20 bases separated the two germline ends. The CDR3 runs 14 residues. Drawing the rest from reference TRBV25-1 and TRBJ1-1, the complete variable domain is EADIYQTPRYLVIGTGKKITLECSQTMGHDKMYWYQQDPGMELHLIHYSYGVNSTEKGDLSSESTVSRIRTEHFPLTLESARPSHTSQYLCASSERSQVGSVFFGQGTRLTVV.

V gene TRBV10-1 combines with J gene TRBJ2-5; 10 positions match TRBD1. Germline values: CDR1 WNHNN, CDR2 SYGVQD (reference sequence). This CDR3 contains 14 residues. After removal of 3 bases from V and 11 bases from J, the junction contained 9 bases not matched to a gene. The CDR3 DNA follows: TGCGCCAGCAGTGAAGCAGAGGGACAGGGGAGTCAGTACTTC. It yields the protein CASSEAEGQGSQYF.

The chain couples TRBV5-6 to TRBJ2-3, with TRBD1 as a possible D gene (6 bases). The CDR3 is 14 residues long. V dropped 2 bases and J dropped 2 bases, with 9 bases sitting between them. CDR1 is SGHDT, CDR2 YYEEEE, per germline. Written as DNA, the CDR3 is TGTGCCAGCAGCTTCGGGACAACCACAGATACGCAGTATTTT. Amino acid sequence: CASSFGTTTDTQYF. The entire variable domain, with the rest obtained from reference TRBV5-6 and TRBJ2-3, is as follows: DAGVTQSPTHLIKTRGQQVTLRCSPKSGHDTVSWYQQALGQGPQFIFQYYEEEERQRGNFPDRFSGHQFPNYSSELNVNALLLGDSALYLCASSFGTTTDTQYFGPGTRLTVL.

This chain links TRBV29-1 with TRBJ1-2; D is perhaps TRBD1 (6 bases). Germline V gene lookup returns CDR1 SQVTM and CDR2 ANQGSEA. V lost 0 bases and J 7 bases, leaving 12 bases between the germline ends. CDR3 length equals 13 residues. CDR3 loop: CSVEEGTFAGYTF. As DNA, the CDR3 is TGCAGCGTTGAAGAAGGGACATTCGCTGGCTACACCTTC.

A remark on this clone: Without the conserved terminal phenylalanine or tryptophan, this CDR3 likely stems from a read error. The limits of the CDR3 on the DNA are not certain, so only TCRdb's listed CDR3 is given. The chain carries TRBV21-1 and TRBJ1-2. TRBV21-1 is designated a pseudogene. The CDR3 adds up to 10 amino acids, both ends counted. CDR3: CASSNPQYCI.

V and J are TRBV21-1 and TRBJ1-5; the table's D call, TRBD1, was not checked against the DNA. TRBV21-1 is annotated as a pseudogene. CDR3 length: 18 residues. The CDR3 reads CASSKDRPGQGSNQPQHF. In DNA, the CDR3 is TGTGCCAGCAGCAAAGATCGGCCGGGACAGGGTAGCAATCAGCCCCAGCATTTT.

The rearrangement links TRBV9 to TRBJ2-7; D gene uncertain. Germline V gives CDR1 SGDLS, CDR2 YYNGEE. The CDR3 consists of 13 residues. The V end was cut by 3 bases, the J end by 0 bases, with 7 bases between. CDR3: CASSAGSSYEQYF. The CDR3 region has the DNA TGTGCCAGCAGCGCCGGCAGCTCCTACGAGCAGTACTTC.

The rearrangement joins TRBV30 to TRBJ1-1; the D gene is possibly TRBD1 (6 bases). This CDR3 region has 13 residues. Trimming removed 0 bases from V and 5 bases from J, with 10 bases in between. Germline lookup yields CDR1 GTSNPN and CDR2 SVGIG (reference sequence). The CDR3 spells CAWSVRQGTEAFF. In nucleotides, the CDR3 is TGTGCCTGGAGTGTACGCCAGGGGACTGAAGCTTTCTTT.

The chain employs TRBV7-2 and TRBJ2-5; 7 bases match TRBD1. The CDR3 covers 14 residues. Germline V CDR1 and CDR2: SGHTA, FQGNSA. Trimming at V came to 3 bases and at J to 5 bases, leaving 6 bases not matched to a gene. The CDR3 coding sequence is TGTGCCAGCAGCTTCGGACAGGTTATGGAGACCCAGTACTTC. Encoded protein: CASSFGQVMETQYF.

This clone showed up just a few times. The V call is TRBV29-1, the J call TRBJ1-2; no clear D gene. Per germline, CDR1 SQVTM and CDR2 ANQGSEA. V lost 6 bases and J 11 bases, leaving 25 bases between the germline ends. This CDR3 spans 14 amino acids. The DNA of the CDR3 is TGCAGCGTCCACGCCTTCGGGATCCCAAAAGGTTACACCTTC. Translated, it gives CSVHAFGIPKGYTF.

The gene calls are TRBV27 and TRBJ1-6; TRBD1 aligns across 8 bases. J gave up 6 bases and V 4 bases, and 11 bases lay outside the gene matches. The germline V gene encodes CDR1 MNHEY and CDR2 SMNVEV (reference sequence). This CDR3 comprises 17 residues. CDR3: CASSSPSRTGINSPLHF. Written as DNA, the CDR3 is TGTGCCAGCAGTTCACCTTCCCGGACAGGGATTAATTCACCCCTCCACTTT.